This is a list of T cell receptor beta chains from one sample in a study of blood T cell repertoires in COVID-19. The protocol was immunoSEQ multiplex PCR, while the TCRdb copy is restricted to in-frame clones and leaves out a portion. The sample records roughly 100,000 clones, 81% being singletons. What was sequenced was peripheral blood. The receptor source for this set is a man at least 80 years old with active or convalescent COVID-19. Both conserved end residues are part of each CDR3. Each record gives: V gene, D gene, J gene, CDR3 protein. D genes are given only for firm matches.

V: TRBV25-1; D: TRBD1; J: TRBJ1-4; CDR3: CASTRTGSLFF
V: TRBV29-1; D: TRBD1; J: TRBJ2-4; CDR3: CSVGQGGGQGPNIQYF
V: TRBV7-6; D: NA; J: TRBJ1-4; CDR3: CASSLTPREGNEKLFF
V: TRBV7-8; D: NA; J: TRBJ2-7; CDR3: CASSLARGGEQYF
V: TRBV7-2; D: TRBD1; J: TRBJ1-5; CDR3: CASSQDGQGNQPQHF
V: TRBV7-8; D: NA; J: TRBJ1-5; CDR3: CASRPDSNQPQHF
V: TRBV10-1; D: TRBD2; J: TRBJ2-5; CDR3: CASNRLAPMRETQYF
V: TRBV14; D: NA; J: TRBJ2-7; CDR3: CASSLLQGIEQYF
V: TRBV7-2; D: NA; J: TRBJ1-2; CDR3: CASSLDGDYGYTF
V: TRBV7-6; D: TRBD2; J: TRBJ2-3; CDR3: CASSFGGGASSTDTQYF
V: TRBV19; D: TRBD1; J: TRBJ1-1; CDR3: CASRDRGLTEAFF
V: TRBV7-2; D: NA; J: TRBJ2-2; CDR3: CASSLVAITGELFF
V: TRBV7-9; D: NA; J: TRBJ1-6; CDR3: CASSLGGADSPLHF
V: TRBV7-6; D: NA; J: TRBJ2-7; CDR3: CASSSNSYEQYF
V: TRBV28; D: TRBD1; J: TRBJ1-4; CDR3: CAVHPGQQNEKLFF
V: TRBV18; D: TRBD1; J: TRBJ1-2; CDR3: CASSGKGQGSYGYTF
V: TRBV5-4; D: TRBD1; J: TRBJ1-2; CDR3: CASSLAGTGGASGYTF
V: TRBV19; D: NA; J: TRBJ1-4; CDR3: CASSMRGGDEKLFF
V: TRBV5-6; D: NA; J: TRBJ1-1; CDR3: CASSLMGYGVEAFF
V: TRBV5-4; D: TRBD2; J: TRBJ2-1; CDR3: CASSSSGGFGNEQFF
V: TRBV25-1; D: TRBD1; J: TRBJ1-2; CDR3: CASLQTGGRGYTF
V: TRBV7-8; D: NA; J: TRBJ1-1; CDR3: CASSLYQGRWTEAFF